The 3 T cell receptor beta chains below all came from one sample that was sequenced in a study of CD8+ T cells in alopecia areata. Indicated treatment: oral pan-JAK inhibitor, 5-10 mg twice daily. cDNA serving as the sequencing template came from extracted, reverse transcribed RNA. Some clones are missing from TCRdb's copy, which holds only in-frame ones; the method was immunoSEQ multiplex PCR. Of more than 100,000 clones in the sample, 85% to 90% were seen once. The sequenced sample was CD8+ T cells sorted from blood, obtained between weeks 30 and 35, from a patient treated with tofacitinib. The receptor source for this set is a human donor with alopecia areata.

The CDR3 is CSVEVSRGSTDTQYF. For the CDR3, the DNA is TGCAGCGTTGAGGTTTCGCGGGGGAGCACAGATACGCAGTATTTT. The chain is built from TRBV29-1 and TRBJ2-3; 7 bases agree with TRBD2. Germline assignment: CDR1 SQVTM and CDR2 ANQGSEA. With V trimmed by 3 bases and J by 0 bases, 6 bases remained unmatched. The CDR3 consists of 15 residues.

This sequence joins TRBV7-9 and TRBJ1-2; tentative D call: TRBD1 (6 bases). V shed 1 base and J shed 5 bases, with 26 bases lying between them. CDR3 length equals 19 residues. The V gene's germline CDR1 is SEHNR and CDR2 FQNEAQ (reference sequence). The CDR3 loop is CASSLGPSQGLSDIYGYTF. Here the CDR3 DNA reads TGTGCCAGCAGCTTAGGGCCTTCACAGGGTCTTTCGGATATATATGGCTACACCTTC.

The chain is built from TRBV2 and TRBJ2-2, with 9 bases aligning to TRBD1. This CDR3 is 14 amino acids long. Germline V CDR1 and CDR2: SNHLY, FYNNEI. With V trimmed by 9 bases and J by 6 bases, 8 bases remained unmatched. In nucleotides, the CDR3 is TGTGCCAGTTACCAACAGGGGGCCCCCGGGGAGCTGTTTTTT. Translated, it gives CASYQQGAPGELFF.